This passage covers 9 T cell receptor beta chains from one sample sequenced in a study of CD4 and CD8 cells across lung adenocarcinoma regions (dated 2018 in TCRdb). The library was generated by PCR. The listed sequencing device is HiSeq X Ten. TCRdb reworked the public reads: Q25 trimming with fastp, MiXCR clone assembly, productive beta chains retained. For every CDR3 protein sequence, its rows merge into one entry that carries the most common genes and DNA. The sample includes approximately 3,000 distinct CDR3 sequences, with about three fifths observed a single time. The ten largest clonotypes hold about 20% of the sample. What was sequenced was CD4+ T cells from the margin of a lung tumor. The cell subset or site label here, explained by the study, means: tumor margin region. The receptors derive from a female donor with lung adenocarcinoma. The CD4 and CD8 labels of this study may be unreliable.

This chain connects TRBV6-1 to TRBJ2-2; 9 nucleotides align to TRBD2. Germline V CDR1 and CDR2: MNHNS, SASEGT. V gave up 7 bases and J gave up 7 bases; unmatched junction bases: 13. The CDR3 sequence is 16 residues long. The CDR3 loop reads CASTRGGGRADGELFF. The CDR3 DNA is TGTGCCAGCACCCGAGGGGGCGGGAGGGCCGACGGGGAGCTGTTTTTT.

This chain connects TRBV11-3 to TRBJ2-6; tentatively, D is TRBD1 (6 bases). The CDR3 is 17 residues long. The V end lost 4 bases, the J end lost 0 bases, and 13 bases lay between the germline ends. Germline lookup yields CDR1 SGHNT and CDR2 YENEEA. The CDR3 DNA is TGTGCCAGCAGCTCACAGGGCCAAGGCTCTGGGGCCAACGTCCTGACTTTC. It is translated as CASSSQGQGSGANVLTF.

The CDR3 sequence: CASSRLGGLQETQYF. CDR3 sequence (DNA): TGTGCCAGCTCCCGCTTAGGGGGCCTCCAAGAGACCCAGTACTTC. The chain is built from TRBV28 and TRBJ2-5; 7 bases fit TRBD1. The CDR3 consists of 15 residues. Germline CDR1 reads MDHEN; CDR2 reads SYDVKM. The trim removed 8 bases at V and 1 base at J, leaving 10 bases unmatched. Full variable domain (outside the CDR3, taken from reference TRBV28 and TRBJ2-5): DVKVTQSSRYLVKRTGEKVFLECVQDMDHENMFWYRQDPGLGLRLIYFSYDVKMKEKGDIPEGYSVSREKKERFSLILESASTNQTSMYLCASSRLGGLQETQYFGPGTRLLVL.

The V gene is TRBV11-1, the J gene TRBJ2-7, with D possibly matching TRBD1 (5 bases). V was clipped by 5 bases and J by 2 bases, with 13 bases between them. This CDR3 is 14 amino acids long. CDR1 and CDR2 (germline): SGHAT, FQDESV (reference sequence). In DNA form, the CDR3 reads TGTGCCAGCAGCAGGGGATATGCCGCCTACGAGCAGTACTTC. This encodes CASSRGYAAYEQYF.

This clonotype was counted only a few times. The chain joins TRBV6-1 to TRBJ2-1; 9 nucleotides match TRBD2. The J call may not be correct, given that the DNA end is closer to TRBJ2-5. Germline V gene data show CDR1 as MNHNS and CDR2 as SASEGT. This CDR3 is 16 amino acids long. The CDR3: CASSPGSSGAGETQYF. DNA for the CDR3: TGTGCCAGCAGTCCCGGGTCTAGCGGGGCTGGGGAGACCCAGTACTTC.

The chain joins TRBV6-1 to TRBJ2-1; 7 bases align to TRBD2. CDR1 MNHNS and CDR2 SASEGT come from the germline V gene. The CDR3 is made up of 16 amino acids. V shed 6 bases, J shed 3 bases, and the junction held 11 bases outside the gene matches. CDR3 DNA: TGTGCCAGCAGGTCAGGGACTACACAGAGCTACAATGAGCAGTTCTTC. Residues: CASRSGTTQSYNEQFF.

This sequence joins TRBV19 and TRBJ1-1; TRBD1 matches at 7 bases. The CDR3 length is 15 residues. V was pared by 4 bases and J by 1 base, with 6 bases of the junction left unmatched. CDR1 and CDR2 from the germline V gene are LNHDA and SQIVND (reference sequence). Here the CDR3 DNA reads TGTGCCAGTAGTAGGGGACAGACTCCGAACACTGAAGCTTTCTTT. It yields the protein CASSRGQTPNTEAFF.

The chain links TRBV6-1 to TRBJ2-1; no reliable D call. The J call could be wrong; TRBJ2-4 is a better fit for the DNA end. The CDR3 extends over 13 amino acids. Germline V gene data show CDR1 as MNHNS and CDR2 as SASEGT. CDR3 nucleotide sequence: TGTGCCAGCTTCCAGACTGGCGAAAAGACTCAGTACTTC. Translation gives CASFQTGEKTQYF.

This sequence joins TRBV7-2 and TRBJ2-1; 8 bases match TRBD2. CDR3 size: 18 residues. V shed 1 base and J 4 bases; nucleotides not matched to a gene: 12. Germline V lookup: CDR1 SGHTA, CDR2 FQGNSA. The DNA of the CDR3 is TGTGCCAGCAGCTTAGGGTCGGGGGGGGAGGGCCTGTACAATGAGCAGTTCTTC. It codes for CASSLGSGGEGLYNEQFF.